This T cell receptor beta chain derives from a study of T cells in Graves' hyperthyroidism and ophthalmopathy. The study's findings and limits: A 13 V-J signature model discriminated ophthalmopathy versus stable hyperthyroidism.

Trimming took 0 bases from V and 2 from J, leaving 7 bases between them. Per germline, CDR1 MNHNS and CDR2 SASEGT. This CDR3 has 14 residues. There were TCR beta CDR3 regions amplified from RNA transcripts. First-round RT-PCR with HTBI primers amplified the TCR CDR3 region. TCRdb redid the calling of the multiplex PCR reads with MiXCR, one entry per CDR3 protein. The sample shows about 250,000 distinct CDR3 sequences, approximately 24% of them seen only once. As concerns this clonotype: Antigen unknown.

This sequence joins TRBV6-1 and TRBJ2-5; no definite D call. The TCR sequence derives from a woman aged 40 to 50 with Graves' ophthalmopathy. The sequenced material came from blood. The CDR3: CASSEAATQETQYF. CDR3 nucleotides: TGTGCCAGCAGTGAAGCTGCTACGCAAGAGACCCAGTACTTC.